The clone carrying this T cell receptor beta chain was picked up one time. Its matching antigen is unknown. The data originate from a study of T cell responses to AZD1222 COVID-19 vaccine. Study-wide findings and caveats: A reported finding is that nearly half of spike-specific TCRs target unmutated variant regions.

Generated by immunoSEQ multiplex PCR, the TCRdb table keeps only in-frame clones and is missing some. The sample includes about 97,000 clones, about 89% of them seen just once. This clonotype originated in an adult who received the AZD1222 COVID-19 vaccine. Sequenced material: peripheral blood, taken 28 days after the second AZD1222 dose.

DNA for the CDR3: TGCGCCAGCAGCGTCCGGGACCGAGTCTACGAGCAGTACTTC. Translated, it gives CASSVRDRVYEQYF. The rearrangement joins TRBV4-3 to TRBJ2-7; D assignment may be TRBD1 or TRBD2 (5 bases each). Per the germline V gene, CDR1 is LGHNA and CDR2 is YSLEER. Trimming left V 5 bases short and J 3 bases short, with 14 bases between. CDR3 length: 14 amino acids.